This T cell receptor beta chain was retrieved from a study of T cells in women clearing cervical HPV infection. Study as a whole: Controls were women whose single incident HPV16 infection cleared within 12 months without precancer or cancer. Controls gave blood once infection was undetectable; cases at lesion identification. Study-wide points: Combining TCR richness with V gene abundances gave around 0.83 AUC.

As to this clone: Its antigen is still unknown. With the read ending 3 residues before the CDR3 end, the germline J gene is used to fill in that end.

Germline values: CDR1 SEHNR, CDR2 FQNEAQ (reference sequence). This CDR3 comprises 13 residues. Assay: immunoSEQ multiplex PCR; the TCRdb copy retains only in-frame clones and omits some. This sample's table reports 20,000 to 25,000 clones. The sequence was obtained from a woman between 18 and 70 years old with a cervical HPV16 infection that either progressed to CIN3+ or cleared (not recorded which). The V call is TRBV7-9, the J call TRBJ2-4; no reliable D call. What was sequenced was blood buffy coat. The CDR3 DNA, read in part, is TGTGCCAGCAGCTTAGGTCAACTCTATGGT. This translates into CASSLGQLYG. The entire CDR3 protein reads CASSLGQLYGQYF.